This TCR beta chain was found in a study of blood T cells in healthy people across ages. Next came a second PCR, run for about 7 to 12 cycles, which used a sample-barcoded 5' primer along with a J-beta primer mix. TCRdb re-called the 5' RACE reads with MiXCR, one entry per CDR3 protein. The table has 600,000 to 1,000,000 distinct CDR3 sequences, around 25% seen once; the top ten hold around 3.6%. CDR3 length: 15 amino acids. Per the germline V gene, CDR1 is SGHRS and CDR2 is YFSETQ. These data were also reused for a study on T cells of mothers and their children.

Material: blood. The rearrangement links TRBV5-1 to TRBJ2-5, with unresolved D. The J call may be wrong; the DNA end is better matched by TRBJ2-7. This clonotype originated in a boy between 10 and 17 years old in good health. The CDR3 sequence: CASSHNTDGDYEQYF. DNA for the CDR3: TGCGCCAGCAGTCACAATACGGACGGAGACTACGAGCAGTACTTC.